This T cell receptor (beta chain) was identified during a study of identical twins. Broader study findings: Invariant MAIT and iNKT cells could partly confound zero-insertion analyses.

Trimming took 1 base from V and 12 from J; bases not matched to a gene: 15. Germline CDR1 and CDR2: DFQATT and SNEGSKA (reference sequence). The CDR3 is 15 residues long. Note on this clonotype: No antigen is known for it.

TCRdb re-called the 5' RACE reads through MiXCR, storing one row per CDR3 protein. Here the sample spans around 1.7 million distinct CDR3 sequences, about 31% being singletons. Input material: cord blood. The J gene is TRBJ2-1, the V gene TRBV20-1; 7 bases map to TRBD2. This receptor was identified in a newborn girl in good health. As DNA, the CDR3 is TGCAGTGCTAGAGGGGTAGTGCGGGGGAAGGGGTGGCAGTTCTTC. The encoded protein is CSARGVVRGKGWQFF.